This entry describes one T cell receptor (beta chain). This sample stems from a study of T cell changes during pregnancy in multiple sclerosis. Here immunoSEQ multiplex PCR was the method, and the copy in TCRdb shows in-frame clones only, minus some. The sample includes approximately 94,000 clones, roughly 90% of them seen just once. The V end lost 4 bases, the J end lost 7 bases, and 10 bases lay between the germline ends. CDR1 is MGHRA and CDR2 is YSYEKL in the germline V gene. The CDR3 loop spans 13 amino acids. The sample here was peripheral blood, taken after pregnancy. The receptor was isolated from a female donor with multiple sclerosis, enrolled in a pregnancy study. The genes are TRBV4-1 and TRBJ1-4, with a tentative D call TRBD1 (6 bases). In nucleotides, the CDR3 is TGCGCCAGCAGCCTTACAGGGAGTGAAAAACTGTTTTTT. Translated, it gives CASSLTGSEKLFF.